The 5 T cell receptor beta chains given below trace back to one sample, sequenced in a study of blood T cell repertoires in COVID-19. Produced via immunoSEQ multiplex PCR; TCRdb's table is partial and in-frame only. The sample lists 110,000 to 150,000 clones; 65% to 80% were seen once. The specimen was peripheral blood. Every receptor here comes from a woman between 55 and 75 years old with acute or convalescent COVID-19.

V and J are TRBV27 and TRBJ1-2; TRBD1 matches 8 bases. CDR3 length equals 12 residues. Germline CDR1 MNHEY, CDR2 SMNVEV (reference sequence). V was pared by 7 bases and J by 5 bases, with 3 bases of the junction left unmatched. For the CDR3, the DNA is TGTGCCAGCAAAGGGACAGGTTATGGCTACACCTTC. Translating gives CASKGTGYGYTF.

The rearrangement uses TRBV29-1 and TRBJ2-1; D ambiguous. Germline loops: CDR1 SQVTM, CDR2 ANQGSEA. Trimming left V 4 bases short and J 3 bases short, with 4 bases between. The length of the CDR3 is 11 residues. CDR3 DNA sequence: TGCAGCGTTGTCAGCTACAATGAGCAGTTCTTC. Translation gives CSVVSYNEQFF.

The V gene is TRBV29-1, the J gene TRBJ1-2, with TRBD1 matching over 7 bases. The CDR3 length is 12 residues. Germline values: CDR1 SQVTM, CDR2 ANQGSEA. Trimming took 6 bases from V and 3 from J; bases not matched to a gene: 4. Here the CDR3 reads CSVRQGDYGYTF. The DNA for the CDR3 is TGCAGCGTGAGACAGGGAGACTATGGCTACACCTTC.

The CDR3 spells CASSVNRVLRSAEAFF. The CDR3 nucleotides read TGTGCCAGTAGTGTAAACAGGGTTCTGCGTTCCGCTGAAGCTTTCTTT. The chain recombines TRBV19 with TRBJ1-1; D is perhaps TRBD1 (6 bases). Germline CDR1 reads LNHDA; CDR2 reads SQIVND (reference sequence). Trimming pared 5 bases from V and 6 bases from J, leaving 22 bases between. The CDR3 runs 16 residues.

The rearrangement links TRBV10-3 to TRBJ2-6; TRBD1 aligns across 7 bases. The V and J ends lost 8 bases and 0 bases, in that order; junction bases with no gene match: 4. Per the germline V gene, CDR1 is ENHRY and CDR2 is SYGVKD. The CDR3 totals 15 residues. The CDR3 protein is CAIGTAFSGANVLTF. As DNA, the CDR3 is TGTGCCATCGGGACAGCATTCTCTGGGGCCAACGTCCTGACTTTC.